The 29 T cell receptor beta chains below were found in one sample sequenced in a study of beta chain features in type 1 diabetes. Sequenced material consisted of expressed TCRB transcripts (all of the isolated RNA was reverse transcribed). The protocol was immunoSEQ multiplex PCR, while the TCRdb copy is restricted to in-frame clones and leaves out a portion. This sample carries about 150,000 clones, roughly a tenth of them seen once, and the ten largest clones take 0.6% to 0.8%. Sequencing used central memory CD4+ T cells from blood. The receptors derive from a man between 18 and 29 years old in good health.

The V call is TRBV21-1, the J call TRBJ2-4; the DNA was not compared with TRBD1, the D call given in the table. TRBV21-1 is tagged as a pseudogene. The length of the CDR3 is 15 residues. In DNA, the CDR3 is TGTGCCAGCAGCAAATTTACCAGGGGGAAAAACATTCAGTACTTC. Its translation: CASSKFTRGKNIQYF.

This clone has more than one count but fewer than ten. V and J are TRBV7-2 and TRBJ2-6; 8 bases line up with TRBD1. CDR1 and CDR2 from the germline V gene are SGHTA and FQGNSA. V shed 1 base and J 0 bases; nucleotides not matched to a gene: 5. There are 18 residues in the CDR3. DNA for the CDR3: TGTGCCAGCAGCTTAGTAGCAGGGGGCTCCTCTGGGGCCAACGTCCTGACTTTC. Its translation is CASSLVAGGSSGANVLTF.

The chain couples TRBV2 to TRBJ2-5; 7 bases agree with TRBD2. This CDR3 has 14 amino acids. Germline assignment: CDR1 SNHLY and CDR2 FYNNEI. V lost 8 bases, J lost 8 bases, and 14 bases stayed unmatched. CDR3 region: CASLDLAVSGTQYF. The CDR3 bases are TGTGCCAGCCTCGATCTAGCGGTCAGCGGTACCCAGTACTTC.

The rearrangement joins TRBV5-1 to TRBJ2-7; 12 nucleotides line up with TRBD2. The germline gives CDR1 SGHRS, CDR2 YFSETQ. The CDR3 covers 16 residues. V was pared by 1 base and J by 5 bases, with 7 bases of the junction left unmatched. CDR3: CASSLQTSGGSHEQYF. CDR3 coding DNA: TGCGCCAGCAGCTTGCAAACTAGCGGGGGGTCCCACGAGCAGTACTTC.

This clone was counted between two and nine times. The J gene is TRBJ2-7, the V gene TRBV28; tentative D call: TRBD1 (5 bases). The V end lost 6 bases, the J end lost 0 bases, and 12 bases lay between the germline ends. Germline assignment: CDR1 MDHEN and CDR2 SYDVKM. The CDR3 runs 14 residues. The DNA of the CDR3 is TGTGCCAGCAGGGAAACAGGAAACTCCTACGAGCAGTACTTC. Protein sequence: CASRETGNSYEQYF.

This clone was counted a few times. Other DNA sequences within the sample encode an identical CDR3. CDR3 protein: CASSTGGTEAFF. The CDR3 DNA follows: TGTGCCAGCAGTACAGGGGGCACTGAAGCTTTCTTT. The gene calls are TRBV7-2 and TRBJ1-1; the match to TRBD1 covers 8 bases. CDR1 and CDR2 (germline): SGHTA, FQGNSA. The CDR3 is 12 residues long. The V gene end was trimmed by 6 bases and the J gene end by 4 bases; junction bases not matched to a gene: 1.

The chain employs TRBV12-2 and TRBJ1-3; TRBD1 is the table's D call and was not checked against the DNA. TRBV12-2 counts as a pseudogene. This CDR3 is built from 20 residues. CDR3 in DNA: TGTGCAAGTCGCTTACGGAAAGTGACAGGGGGTAACTCCTCTGGAAACACCATATATTTT. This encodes CASRLRKVTGGNSSGNTIYF.

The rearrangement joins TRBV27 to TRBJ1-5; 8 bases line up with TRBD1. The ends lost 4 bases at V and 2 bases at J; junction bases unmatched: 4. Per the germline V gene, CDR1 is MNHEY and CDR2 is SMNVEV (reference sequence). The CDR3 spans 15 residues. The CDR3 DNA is TGTGCCAGCAGTTGGACAGGGATGGGCAATCAGCCCCAGCATTTT. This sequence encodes CASSWTGMGNQPQHF.

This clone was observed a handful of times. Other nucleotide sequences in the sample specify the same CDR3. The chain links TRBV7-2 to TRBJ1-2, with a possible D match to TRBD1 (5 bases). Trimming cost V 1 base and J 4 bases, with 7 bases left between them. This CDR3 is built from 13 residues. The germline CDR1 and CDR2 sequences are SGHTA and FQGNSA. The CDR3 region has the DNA TGTGCCAGCAGCTTAGGACAGCTCTATGGCTACACCTTC. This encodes CASSLGQLYGYTF. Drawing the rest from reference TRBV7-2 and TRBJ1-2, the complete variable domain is GAGVSQSPSNKVTEKGKDVELRCDPISGHTALYWYRQSLGQGLEFLIYFQGNSAPDKSGLPSDRFSAERTGGSVSTLTIQRTQQEDSAVYLCASSLGQLYGYTFGSGTRLTVV.

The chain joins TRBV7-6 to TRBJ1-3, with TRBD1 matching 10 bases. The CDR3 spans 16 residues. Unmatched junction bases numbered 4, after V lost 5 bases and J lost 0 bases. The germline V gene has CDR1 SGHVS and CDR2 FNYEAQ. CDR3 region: CASSQGQGSSGNTIYF. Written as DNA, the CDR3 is TGTGCCAGCAGCCAGGGACAGGGGTCCTCTGGAAACACCATATATTTT.

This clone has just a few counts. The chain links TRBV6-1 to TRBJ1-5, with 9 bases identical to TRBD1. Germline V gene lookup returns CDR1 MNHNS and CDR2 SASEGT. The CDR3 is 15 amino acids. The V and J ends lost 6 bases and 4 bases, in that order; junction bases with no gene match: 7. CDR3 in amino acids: CASRRDRGENQPQHF. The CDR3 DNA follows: TGTGCCAGCAGGCGAGACAGGGGGGAAAATCAGCCCCAGCATTTT.

The CDR3 sequence: CASSYNQGTEAFF. The CDR3 DNA reads TGTGCCAGCAGTTACAATCAGGGGACTGAAGCTTTCTTT. J is TRBJ1-1 and V is TRBV6-6; D is perhaps TRBD1 (6 bases). Germline CDR1 and CDR2: MNHNY and SVGAGI (reference sequence). This CDR3 spans 13 amino acids. Trimming pared 2 bases from V and 5 bases from J, leaving 9 bases between.

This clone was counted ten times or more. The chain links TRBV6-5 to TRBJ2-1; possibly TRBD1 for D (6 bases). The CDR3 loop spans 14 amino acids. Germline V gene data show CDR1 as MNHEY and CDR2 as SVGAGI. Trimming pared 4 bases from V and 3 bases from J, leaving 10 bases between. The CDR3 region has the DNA TGTGCCAGCAGTTCCCACAGGGACTACAATGAGCAGTTCTTC. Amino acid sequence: CASSSHRDYNEQFF.

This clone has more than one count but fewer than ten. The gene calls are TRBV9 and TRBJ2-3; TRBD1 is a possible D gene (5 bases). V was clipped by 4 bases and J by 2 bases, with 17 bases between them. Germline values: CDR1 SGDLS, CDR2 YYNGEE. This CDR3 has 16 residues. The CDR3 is CASSSRGGGYTDTQYF. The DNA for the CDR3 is TGTGCCAGCAGCTCAAGGGGCGGTGGATACACAGATACGCAGTATTTT.

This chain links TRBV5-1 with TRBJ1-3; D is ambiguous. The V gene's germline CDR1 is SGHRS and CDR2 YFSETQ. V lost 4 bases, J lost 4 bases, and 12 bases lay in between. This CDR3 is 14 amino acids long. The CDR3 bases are TGCGCCAGCAGCCGGGAGGGTCACGGAAACACCATATATTTT. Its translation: CASSREGHGNTIYF.

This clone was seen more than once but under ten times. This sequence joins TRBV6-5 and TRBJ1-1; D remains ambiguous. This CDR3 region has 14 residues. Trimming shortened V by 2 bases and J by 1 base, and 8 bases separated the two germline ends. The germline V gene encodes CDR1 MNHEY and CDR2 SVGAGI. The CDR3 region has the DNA TGTGCCAGCAGTTACCAACTAGGGAACACTGAAGCTTTCTTT. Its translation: CASSYQLGNTEAFF.

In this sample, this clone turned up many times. The CDR3 nucleotides read TGTGCCAGCAGCTTCTCCGTGGGGGGGGCTTACTTC. It codes for CASSFSVGGAYF. The chain uses TRBV7-9 and TRBJ2-5; a possible D gene is TRBD2 (7 bases). Germline V gives CDR1 SEHNR, CDR2 FQNEAQ (reference sequence). V was trimmed by 3 bases and J by 14 bases, leaving 16 bases between them. The CDR3 is 12 residues long.

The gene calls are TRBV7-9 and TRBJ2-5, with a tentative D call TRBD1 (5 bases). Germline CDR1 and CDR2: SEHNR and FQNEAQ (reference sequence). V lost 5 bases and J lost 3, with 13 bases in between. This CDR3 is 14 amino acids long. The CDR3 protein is CASSHRQTKETQYF. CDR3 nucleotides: TGTGCCAGCAGCCACCGACAGACCAAAGAGACCCAGTACTTC.

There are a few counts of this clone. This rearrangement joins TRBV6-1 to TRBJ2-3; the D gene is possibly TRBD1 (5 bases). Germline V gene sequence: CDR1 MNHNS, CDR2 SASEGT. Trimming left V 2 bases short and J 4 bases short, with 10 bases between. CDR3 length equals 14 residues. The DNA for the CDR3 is TGTGCCAGCAGTGAAATAGAAGGGGCAGATACGCAGTATTTT. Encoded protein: CASSEIEGADTQYF.

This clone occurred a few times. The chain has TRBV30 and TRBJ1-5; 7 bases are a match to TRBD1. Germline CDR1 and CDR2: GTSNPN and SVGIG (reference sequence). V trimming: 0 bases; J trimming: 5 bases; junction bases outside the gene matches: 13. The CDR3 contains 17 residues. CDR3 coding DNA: TGTGCCTGGAGTGTACGGGACAGACCCTCGGGTGATCAGCCCCAGCATTTT. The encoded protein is CAWSVRDRPSGDQPQHF.

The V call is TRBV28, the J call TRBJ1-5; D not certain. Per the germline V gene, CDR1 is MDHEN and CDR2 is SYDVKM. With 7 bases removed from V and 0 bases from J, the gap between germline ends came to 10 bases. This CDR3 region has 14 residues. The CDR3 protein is CASNGPNSNQPQHF. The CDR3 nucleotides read TGTGCCAGCAATGGCCCGAATAGCAATCAGCCCCAGCATTTT.

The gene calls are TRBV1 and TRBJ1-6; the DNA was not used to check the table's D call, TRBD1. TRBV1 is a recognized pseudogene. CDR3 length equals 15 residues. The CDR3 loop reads CTSSQTTGKRSPLHF. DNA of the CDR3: TGCACCAGCAGCCAGACGACAGGGAAGCGATCACCCCTCCACTTT.

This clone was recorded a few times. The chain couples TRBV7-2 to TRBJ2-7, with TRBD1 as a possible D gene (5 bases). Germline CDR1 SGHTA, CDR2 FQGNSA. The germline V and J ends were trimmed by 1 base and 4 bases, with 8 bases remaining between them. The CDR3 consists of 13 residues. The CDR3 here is CASSLDRGYEQYF. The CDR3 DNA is TGTGCCAGCAGCTTAGATAGGGGTTACGAGCAGTACTTC.

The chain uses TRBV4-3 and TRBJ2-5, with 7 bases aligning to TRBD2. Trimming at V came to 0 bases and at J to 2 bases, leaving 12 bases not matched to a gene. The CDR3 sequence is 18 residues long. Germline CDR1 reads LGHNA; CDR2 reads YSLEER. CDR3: CASSQEKVGLAEQETQYF. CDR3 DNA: TGCGCCAGCAGCCAAGAAAAAGTCGGGCTAGCGGAACAAGAGACCCAGTACTTC.

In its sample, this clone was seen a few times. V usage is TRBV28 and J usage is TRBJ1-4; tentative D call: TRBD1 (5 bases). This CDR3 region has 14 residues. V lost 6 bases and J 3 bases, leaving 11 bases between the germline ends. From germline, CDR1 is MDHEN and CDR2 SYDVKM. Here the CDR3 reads CASRLGGPNEKLFF. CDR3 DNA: TGTGCCAGCAGACTCGGGGGACCTAATGAAAAACTGTTTTTT.

The CDR3: CASSIDHRGAYEQYF. The CDR3 nucleotides are TGTGCCAGTAGTATAGATCACAGGGGAGCCTACGAGCAGTACTTC. The chain is built from TRBV19 and TRBJ2-7; 7 positions match TRBD1. CDR3 length equals 15 residues. Germline V CDR1 and CDR2: LNHDA, SQIVND (reference sequence). V lost 0 bases, J lost 2 bases, and 4 bases stayed unmatched.

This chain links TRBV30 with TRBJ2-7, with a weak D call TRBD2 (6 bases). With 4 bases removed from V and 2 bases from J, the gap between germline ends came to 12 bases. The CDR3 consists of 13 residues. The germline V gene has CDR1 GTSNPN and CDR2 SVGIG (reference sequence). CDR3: CAWKLPGAYEQYF. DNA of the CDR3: TGTGCCTGGAAGCTGCCGGGGGCCTACGAGCAGTACTTC.

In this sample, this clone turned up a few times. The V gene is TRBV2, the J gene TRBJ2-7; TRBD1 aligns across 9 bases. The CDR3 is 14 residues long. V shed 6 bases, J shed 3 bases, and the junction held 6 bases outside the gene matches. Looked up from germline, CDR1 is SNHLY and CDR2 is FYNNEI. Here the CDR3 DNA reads TGTGCCAGCAGACCCGGGACAGGGTACTACGAGCAGTACTTC. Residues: CASRPGTGYYEQYF.

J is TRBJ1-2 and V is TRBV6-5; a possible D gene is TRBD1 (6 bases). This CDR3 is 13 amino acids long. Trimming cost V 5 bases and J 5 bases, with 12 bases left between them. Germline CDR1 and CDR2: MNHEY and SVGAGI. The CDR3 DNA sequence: TGTGCCAGCAGTGAGGACAGAAAGTATGGCTACACCTTC. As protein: CASSEDRKYGYTF.